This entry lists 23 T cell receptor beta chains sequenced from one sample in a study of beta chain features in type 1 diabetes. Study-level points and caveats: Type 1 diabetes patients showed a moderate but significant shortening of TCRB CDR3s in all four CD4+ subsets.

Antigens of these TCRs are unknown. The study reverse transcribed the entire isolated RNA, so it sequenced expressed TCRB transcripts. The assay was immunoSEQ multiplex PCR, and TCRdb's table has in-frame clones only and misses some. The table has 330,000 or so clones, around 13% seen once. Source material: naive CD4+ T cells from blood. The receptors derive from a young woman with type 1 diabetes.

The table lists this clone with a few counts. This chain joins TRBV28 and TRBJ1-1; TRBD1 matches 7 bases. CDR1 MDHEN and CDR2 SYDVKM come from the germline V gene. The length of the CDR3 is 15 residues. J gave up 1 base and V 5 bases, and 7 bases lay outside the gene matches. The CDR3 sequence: CASSPTGQGNTEAFF. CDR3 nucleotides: TGTGCCAGCAGTCCGACAGGGCAGGGGAACACTGAAGCTTTCTTT.

The CDR3 bases are TGTGCCAGCAGTTTGAAGAGCGGCGAGCAGTTCTTC. Translating gives CASSLKSGEQFF. The J gene is TRBJ2-1, the V gene TRBV28; weak D call: TRBD2 (5 bases). The CDR3 is 12 residues long. In germline, CDR1 is MDHEN, CDR2 SYDVKM. V lost 3 bases and J lost 10, with 10 bases in between.

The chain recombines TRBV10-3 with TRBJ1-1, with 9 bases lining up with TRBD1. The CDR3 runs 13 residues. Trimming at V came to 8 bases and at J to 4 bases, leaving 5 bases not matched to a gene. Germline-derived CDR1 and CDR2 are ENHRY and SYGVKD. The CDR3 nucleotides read TGTGCCATCCGCCGACAGGGGGGCACTGAAGCTTTCTTT. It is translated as CAIRRQGGTEAFF.

The DNA for the CDR3 is TGTGCCAGCTCGCGCGGACTAGCGGGGGCCACTGGGACCTACAATGAGCAGTTCTTC. Translated: CASSRGLAGATGTYNEQFF. The gene calls are TRBV18 and TRBJ2-1, with TRBD2 identical over 13 bases. CDR1 and CDR2 from the germline V gene are KGHSH and LQKENI. Trimming removed 6 bases from V and 2 bases from J; junction bases left unmatched: 13. The length of the CDR3 is 19 residues.

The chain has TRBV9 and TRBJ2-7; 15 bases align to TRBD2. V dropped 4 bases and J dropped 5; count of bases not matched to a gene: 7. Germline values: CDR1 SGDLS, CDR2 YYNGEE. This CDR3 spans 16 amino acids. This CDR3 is CASSLGTSGGKDEQYF. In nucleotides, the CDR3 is TGTGCCAGCAGCCTCGGGACTAGCGGGGGGAAAGACGAGCAGTACTTC. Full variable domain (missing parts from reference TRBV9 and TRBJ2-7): DSGVTQTPKHLITATGQRVTLRCSPRSGDLSVYWYQQSLDQGLQFLIQYYNGEERAKGNILERFSAQQFPDLHSELNLSSLELGDSALYFCASSLGTSGGKDEQYFGPGTRLTVT.

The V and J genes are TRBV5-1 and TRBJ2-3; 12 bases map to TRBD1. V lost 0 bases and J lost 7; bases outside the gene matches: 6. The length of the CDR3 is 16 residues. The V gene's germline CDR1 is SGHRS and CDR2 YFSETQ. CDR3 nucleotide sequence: TGCGCCAGCAGCTTGGCCGGGACAGGGGGCTCACATACGCAGTATTTT. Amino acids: CASSLAGTGGSHTQYF.

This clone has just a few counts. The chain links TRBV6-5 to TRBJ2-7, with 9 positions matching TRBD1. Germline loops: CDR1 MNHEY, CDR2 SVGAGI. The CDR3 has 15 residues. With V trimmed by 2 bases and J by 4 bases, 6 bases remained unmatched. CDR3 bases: TGTGCCAGCAGTTACACGGACAGGGGAGGGTACGAGCAGTACTTC. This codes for CASSYTDRGGYEQYF.

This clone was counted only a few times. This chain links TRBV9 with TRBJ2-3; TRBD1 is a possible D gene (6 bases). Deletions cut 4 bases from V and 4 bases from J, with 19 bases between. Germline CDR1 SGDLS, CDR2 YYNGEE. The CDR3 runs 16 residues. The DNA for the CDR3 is TGTGCCAGCAGCCCCACCAGACAGGACCAGCCAGATACGCAGTATTTT. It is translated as CASSPTRQDQPDTQYF.

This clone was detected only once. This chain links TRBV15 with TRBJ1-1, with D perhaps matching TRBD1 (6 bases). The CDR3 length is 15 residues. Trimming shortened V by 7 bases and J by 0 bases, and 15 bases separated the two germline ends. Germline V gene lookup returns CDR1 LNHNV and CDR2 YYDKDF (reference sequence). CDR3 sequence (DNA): TGTGCCACCAAACTCACCGGGACATTGAACACTGAAGCTTTCTTT. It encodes CATKLTGTLNTEAFF.

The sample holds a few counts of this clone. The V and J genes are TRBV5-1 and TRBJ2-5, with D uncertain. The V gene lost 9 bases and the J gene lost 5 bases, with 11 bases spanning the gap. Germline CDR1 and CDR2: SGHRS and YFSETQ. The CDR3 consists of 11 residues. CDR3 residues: CATNEVETQYF. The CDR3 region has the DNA TGCGCCACTAACGAGGTTGAGACCCAGTACTTC.

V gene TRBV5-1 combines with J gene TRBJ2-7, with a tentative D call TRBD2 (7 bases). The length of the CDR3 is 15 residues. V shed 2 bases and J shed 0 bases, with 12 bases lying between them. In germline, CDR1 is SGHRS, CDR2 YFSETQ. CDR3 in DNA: TGCGCCAGCAGCTTAGGGGGGGCCTACTCCTACGAGCAGTACTTC. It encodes CASSLGGAYSYEQYF.

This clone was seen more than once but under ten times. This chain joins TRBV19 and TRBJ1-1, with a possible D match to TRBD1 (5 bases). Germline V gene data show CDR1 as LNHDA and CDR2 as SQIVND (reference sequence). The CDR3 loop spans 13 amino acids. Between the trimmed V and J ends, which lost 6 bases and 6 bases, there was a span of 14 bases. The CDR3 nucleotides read TGTGCCAGTAGAACCAGGGTTTCTGCTGAAGCTTTCTTT. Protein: CASRTRVSAEAFF.

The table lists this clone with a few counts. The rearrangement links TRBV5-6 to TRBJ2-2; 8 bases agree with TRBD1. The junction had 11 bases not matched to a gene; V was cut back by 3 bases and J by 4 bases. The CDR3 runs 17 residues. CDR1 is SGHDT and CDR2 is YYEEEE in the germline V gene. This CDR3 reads CASSSYTGTGTTGELFF. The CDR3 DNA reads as TGTGCCAGCAGCTCCTACACCGGGACAGGTACCACCGGGGAGCTGTTTTTT.

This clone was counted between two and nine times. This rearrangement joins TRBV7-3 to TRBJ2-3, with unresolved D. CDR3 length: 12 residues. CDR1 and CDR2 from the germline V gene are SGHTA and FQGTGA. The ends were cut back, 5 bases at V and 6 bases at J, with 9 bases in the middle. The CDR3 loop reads CASSLSRDTQYF. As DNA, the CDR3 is TGTGCCAGCAGCCTTAGCCGTGATACGCAGTATTTT.

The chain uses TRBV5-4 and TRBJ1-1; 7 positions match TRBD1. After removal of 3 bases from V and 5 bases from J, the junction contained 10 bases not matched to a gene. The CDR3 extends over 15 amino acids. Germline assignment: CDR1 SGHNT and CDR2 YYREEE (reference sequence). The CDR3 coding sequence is TGTGCCAGCAGCTCGCCTGGGGACAGAAGGACTGAAGCTTTCTTT. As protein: CASSSPGDRRTEAFF.

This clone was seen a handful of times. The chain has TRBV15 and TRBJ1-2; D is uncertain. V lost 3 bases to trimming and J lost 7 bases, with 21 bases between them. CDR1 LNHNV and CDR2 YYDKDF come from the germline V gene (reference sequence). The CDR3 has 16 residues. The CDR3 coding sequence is TGTGCCACCAGCAGCCCGGTCCTGGGCAGGACTCCTGGCTACACCTTC. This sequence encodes CATSSPVLGRTPGYTF.

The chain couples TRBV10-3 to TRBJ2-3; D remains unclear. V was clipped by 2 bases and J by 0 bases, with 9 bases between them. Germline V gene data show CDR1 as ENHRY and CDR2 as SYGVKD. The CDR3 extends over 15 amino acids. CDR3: CAISELVASTDTQYF. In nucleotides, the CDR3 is TGTGCCATCAGTGAGCTAGTTGCTAGCACAGATACGCAGTATTTT.

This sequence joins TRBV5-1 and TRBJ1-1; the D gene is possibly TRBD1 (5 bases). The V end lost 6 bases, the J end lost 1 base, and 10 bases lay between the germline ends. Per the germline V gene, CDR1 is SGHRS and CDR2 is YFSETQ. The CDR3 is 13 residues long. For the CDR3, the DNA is TGCGCCAGCATGGCACAGGAGAACACTGAAGCTTTCTTT. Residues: CASMAQENTEAFF.

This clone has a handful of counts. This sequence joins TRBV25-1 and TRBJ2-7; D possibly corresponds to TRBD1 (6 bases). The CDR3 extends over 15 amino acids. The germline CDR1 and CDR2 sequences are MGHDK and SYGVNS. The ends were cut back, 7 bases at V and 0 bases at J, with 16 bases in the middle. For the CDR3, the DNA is TGTGCCAGCACGCCAGGGGTTGGAGTCTCCTACGAGCAGTACTTC. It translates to CASTPGVGVSYEQYF.

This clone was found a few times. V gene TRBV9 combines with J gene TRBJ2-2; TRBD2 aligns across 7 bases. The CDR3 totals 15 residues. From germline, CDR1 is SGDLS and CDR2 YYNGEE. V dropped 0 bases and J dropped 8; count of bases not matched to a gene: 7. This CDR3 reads CASSVGAGEGGELFF. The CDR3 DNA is TGTGCCAGCAGCGTAGGGGCGGGAGAAGGAGGGGAGCTGTTTTTT.

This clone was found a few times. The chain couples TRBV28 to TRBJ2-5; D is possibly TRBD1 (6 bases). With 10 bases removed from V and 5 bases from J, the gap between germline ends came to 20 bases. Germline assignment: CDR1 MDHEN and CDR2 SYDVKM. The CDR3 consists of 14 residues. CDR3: CATAREGGKETQYF. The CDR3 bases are TGTGCCACCGCCAGGGAAGGGGGAAAGGAGACCCAGTACTTC.

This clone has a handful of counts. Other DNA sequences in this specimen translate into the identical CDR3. CDR3 bases: TGTGCCAGCAGTGCCGGGGGGTCCCCCTACGAGCAGTACTTC. Residues: CASSAGGSPYEQYF. The J gene is TRBJ2-7, the V gene TRBV28; 7 nucleotides match TRBD2. Trimming cost V 5 bases and J 2 bases; bases outside gene matches: 6. This CDR3 has 14 amino acids. Germline V gene sequence: CDR1 MDHEN, CDR2 SYDVKM.

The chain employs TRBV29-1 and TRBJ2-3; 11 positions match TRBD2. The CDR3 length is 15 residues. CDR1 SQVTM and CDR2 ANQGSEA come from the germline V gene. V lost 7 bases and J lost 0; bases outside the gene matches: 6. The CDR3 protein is CSAGLAVTSTDTQYF. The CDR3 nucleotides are TGCAGCGCGGGACTAGCGGTTACTAGCACAGATACGCAGTATTTT.